This record concerns one T cell receptor beta chain sequence. The antigen is unknown. Germline values: CDR1 MDHEN, CDR2 SYDVKM. Trimming pared 1 base from V and 3 bases from J, leaving 16 bases between. The CDR3 spans 16 residues. The data derive from a study of cytomegalovirus exposure and HLA in healthy donors. Study-level background: The platform used for the 120 validation repertoires matched that of the approximately 710 first-cohort repertoires, a later analysis reported.

This table comes from immunoSEQ multiplex PCR, and its TCRdb copy is limited to in-frame clones, with some not included. The data hold over 100,000 clones, with approximately 91% observed a single time. Overall study findings and caveats: In the roughly 120 validation repertoires, a later analysis found that first-cohort TCR clusters tended to co-occur. It was reported that the classifier diagnosed cytomegalovirus status with high specificity and sensitivity in both the original and validation cohorts.

This chain joins TRBV28 and TRBJ2-7; D perhaps matches TRBD2 (6 bases). The source material was PBMCs. The origin of this receptor is a woman under 30 in good health and CMV-seronegative. The CDR3 reads CASSLSGLNVRYEQYF. The DNA for the CDR3 is TGTGCCAGCAGTTTATCGGGACTCAACGTGCGCTACGAGCAGTACTTC. Full variable domain (remainder filled in from reference TRBV28 and TRBJ2-7): DVKVTQSSRYLVKRTGEKVFLECVQDMDHENMFWYRQDPGLGLRLIYFSYDVKMKEKGDIPEGYSVSREKKERFSLILESASTNQTSMYLCASSLSGLNVRYEQYFGPGTRLTVT.